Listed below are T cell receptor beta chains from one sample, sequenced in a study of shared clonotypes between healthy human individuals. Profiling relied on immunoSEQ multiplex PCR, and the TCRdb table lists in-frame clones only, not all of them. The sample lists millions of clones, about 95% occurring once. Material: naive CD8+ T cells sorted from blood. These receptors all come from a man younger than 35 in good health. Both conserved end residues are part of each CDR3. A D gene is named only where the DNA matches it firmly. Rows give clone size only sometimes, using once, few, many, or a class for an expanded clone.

DNA: TGTGCCAGTAGCCCCTCAGGGTTCCTGTATGGCTACACCTTC
CDR3: CASSPSGFLYGYTF
J: TRBJ1-2
size: NA
V: TRBV19
length: 14
D: NA

DNA: TGTGCCAGCAGTCCAGGGGCGGGGGGCTACACAGATACGCAGTATTTT
CDR3: CASSPGAGGYTDTQYF
J: TRBJ2-3
size: NA
V: TRBV7-6
length: 16
D: TRBD2

DNA: TGTGCCAGCAGCACGGCGGGGGAAACTAGCACAGATACGCAGTATTTT
CDR3: CASSTAGETSTDTQYF
J: TRBJ2-3
size: NA
V: TRBV7-9
length: 16
D: TRBD2

DNA: TGTGCCAGCAGCTTCAGCGGGGGAGGCTACGAGCAGTACTTC
CDR3: CASSFSGGGYEQYF
J: TRBJ2-7
size: NA
V: TRBV7-2
length: 14
D: TRBD2

DNA: TGTGCCAGCCGCGGGGACCAATCCTACGAGCAGTACTTC
CDR3: CASRGDQSYEQYF
J: TRBJ2-7
size: once
V: TRBV5-6
length: 13
D: NA

DNA: TGCGCCAGCAGCCCGGACAGGGAAGTTTTGGATGAGCAGTTCTTC
CDR3: CASSPDREVLDEQFF
J: TRBJ2-1
size: NA
V: TRBV4-1
length: 15
D: TRBD1

DNA: TGTGCCAGCAGCGTAGGACTAGCGGGATTCACCGGGGAGCTGTTTTTT
CDR3: CASSVGLAGFTGELFF
J: TRBJ2-2
size: NA
V: TRBV9
length: 16
D: TRBD2

DNA: TGCGCCAGCAGGCCGACAGGGGAATATCAGCCCCAGCATTTT
CDR3: CASRPTGEYQPQHF
J: TRBJ1-5
size: NA
V: TRBV10-2
length: 14
D: TRBD1

DNA: TGTGCCAGCTCACACCAGACAGGAACCTACGAGCAGTACTTC
CDR3: CASSHQTGTYEQYF
J: TRBJ2-7
size: NA
V: TRBV18
length: 14
D: NA

DNA: TGTGCCAGCAGTTACCTGAGCGGGACAAACACCGGGGAGCTGTTTTTT
CDR3: CASSYLSGTNTGELFF
J: TRBJ2-2
size: NA
V: TRBV6-5
length: 16
D: NA

DNA: TGTGCCATCAGTCCGACTAGCGTGGGATACGAGCAGTACTTC
CDR3: CAISPTSVGYEQYF
J: TRBJ2-7
size: NA
V: TRBV6-1
length: 14
D: TRBD2

DNA: TGTGCCAGCAGCTTAATACTAGCGGGAGAGGTAGGGAATACGCAGTATTTT
CDR3: CASSLILAGEVGNTQYF
J: TRBJ2-3
size: NA
V: TRBV7-6
length: 17
D: TRBD2

DNA: TGTGCCAGCAGCGTGGGATCAACCTACGAGCAGTACTTC
CDR3: CASSVGSTYEQYF
J: TRBJ2-7
size: NA
V: TRBV7-9
length: 13
D: NA

DNA: TGTGCCAGCAGCGTAGGTGGGGGCCACAATCAGCCCCAGCATTTT
CDR3: CASSVGGGHNQPQHF
J: TRBJ1-5
size: NA
V: TRBV9
length: 15
D: NA

DNA: TGTGCCAGCAGCCCCGACAGGGTAAAAGATACGCAGTATTTT
CDR3: CASSPDRVKDTQYF
J: TRBJ2-3
size: NA
V: TRBV13
length: 14
D: TRBD1

DNA: TGTGCCAGCAGCGCCGGGACCACTACCGGGGAGCTGTTTTTT
CDR3: CASSAGTTTGELFF
J: TRBJ2-2
size: once
V: TRBV5-6
length: 14
D: NA

DNA: TGTGCCAGCCCCCCCCAAAACAGGACAACTCATGGCTACACCTTC
CDR3: CASPPQNRTTHGYTF
J: TRBJ1-2
size: NA
V: TRBV13
length: 15
D: NA

DNA: TGTGCCAGCAGTGAACTTGGGACAGGTGGGGTGCCCTTAAACATTCAGTACTTC
CDR3: CASSELGTGGVPLNIQYF
J: TRBJ2-4
size: NA
V: TRBV6-1
length: 18
D: TRBD1

DNA: TGCAGCGTTCACCTCCGACAGGGAAGGCGTGAAAAACTGTTTTTT
CDR3: CSVHLRQGRREKLFF
J: TRBJ1-4
size: once
V: TRBV29-1
length: 15
D: TRBD1

DNA: TGTGCCAGCAGCCCACCGTTTGGGACAGAAGCGGAAAAACTGTTTTTT
CDR3: CASSPPFGTEAEKLFF
J: TRBJ1-4
size: once
V: TRBV9
length: 16
D: TRBD1

DNA: TGTGCCAGCAGCATGACAGGGGCCGAGCAGTACTTC
CDR3: CASSMTGAEQYF
J: TRBJ2-7
size: NA
V: TRBV5-4
length: 12
D: TRBD1

DNA: TGTGCCAGCAGCTACGGACAGGGGTCCGGGGAGCTGTTTTTT
CDR3: CASSYGQGSGELFF
J: TRBJ2-2
size: NA
V: TRBV7-6
length: 14
D: TRBD1

DNA: TGTGCCAGCTCACCATTACAGGCACTCTCTGGAAACACCATATATTTT
CDR3: CASSPLQALSGNTIYF
J: TRBJ1-3
size: NA
V: TRBV18
length: 16
D: NA

DNA: TGTGCCAGCAGTTACTTGCGAGAAAAACTGTTTTTT
CDR3: CASSYLREKLFF
J: TRBJ1-4
size: once
V: TRBV6-5
length: 12
D: NA

DNA: TGCGCCAGCAGCCAGGGGGAAGGGAGCTACGAGCAGTACTTC
CDR3: CASSQGEGSYEQYF
J: TRBJ2-7
size: NA
V: TRBV4-1
length: 14
D: NA

DNA: TGTGCCACCAGCGGGCTGGAGGGTCCCCTTTCCTACGAGCAGTACTTC
CDR3: CATSGLEGPLSYEQYF
J: TRBJ2-7
size: NA
V: TRBV15
length: 16
D: NA

DNA: TGTGCCAGTGAAAGTGCATATGGCTACACCTTC
CDR3: CASESAYGYTF
J: TRBJ1-2
size: NA
V: TRBV28
length: 11
D: NA

DNA: TGTGCCAGCAGCGCTCCGGGAACCCCCACTGAAAAACTGTTTTTT
CDR3: CASSAPGTPTEKLFF
J: TRBJ1-4
size: NA
V: TRBV25-1
length: 15
D: NA

DNA: TGTGCCTGGACTGTTTACAGGGAAGCTTTCTTT
CDR3: CAWTVYREAFF
J: TRBJ1-1
size: many
V: TRBV30
length: 11
D: NA

DNA: TGTGCCAGCAGTGAAGCTGTGGAATTGGGCACAGATACGCAGTATTTT
CDR3: CASSEAVELGTDTQYF
J: TRBJ2-3
size: NA
V: TRBV6-1
length: 16
D: NA

DNA: TGTGCCAGCAGTTCAGCGGGAGGTAGCTCCTACGAGCAGTACTTC
CDR3: CASSSAGGSSYEQYF
J: TRBJ2-7
size: NA
V: TRBV27
length: 15
D: TRBD2

DNA: TGTGCCAGCAGCCCTGGGCTAGCGGGAGATCATGAGCAGTTCTTC
CDR3: CASSPGLAGDHEQFF
J: TRBJ2-1
size: NA
V: TRBV11-2
length: 15
D: TRBD2

DNA: TGTGCCAGCAGTTACTCCGGCTCCTACGAGCAGTACTTC
CDR3: CASSYSGSYEQYF
J: TRBJ2-7
size: NA
V: TRBV6-6
length: 13
D: NA

DNA: TGTGCCAGCAGTGAAGAGCAATCGAACAGGGAAAACGAAAAACTGTTTTTT
CDR3: CASSEEQSNRENEKLFF
J: TRBJ1-4
size: NA
V: TRBV2
length: 17
D: NA

DNA: TGTGCCAGCACCTCAGGACAGTACAATGAGCAGTTCTTC
CDR3: CASTSGQYNEQFF
J: TRBJ2-1
size: NA
V: TRBV27
length: 13
D: NA

DNA: TGCGCCAGCAGCCGGCTGGGACTAGCGGGGCCAGAGACCCAGTACTTC
CDR3: CASSRLGLAGPETQYF
J: TRBJ2-5
size: NA
V: TRBV4-1
length: 16
D: TRBD2

DNA: TGTGCCAGCAGCTTATTAAGGTCCTACGAGCAGTACTTC
CDR3: CASSLLRSYEQYF
J: TRBJ2-7
size: few
V: TRBV13
length: 13
D: NA

DNA: TGCGCCAGCAGCTTGGGGCCGAACACTGAAGCTTTCTTT
CDR3: CASSLGPNTEAFF
J: TRBJ1-1
size: NA
V: TRBV5-1
length: 13
D: NA

DNA: TGTGCCAGTAGCTCATCGTCCGGGTTCCACTCTGGAAACACCATATATTTT
CDR3: CASSSSSGFHSGNTIYF
J: TRBJ1-3
size: once
V: TRBV19
length: 17
D: NA

DNA: TGCGCCAGCAGCCATTCCGGGACAGAGGTTGCGCAGTTCTTC
CDR3: CASSHSGTEVAQFF
J: TRBJ2-1
size: NA
V: TRBV4-1
length: 14
D: TRBD1

DNA: TGTGCCAGCAGTTCCCGGACCCTGCCGTACTTC
CDR3: CASSSRTLPYF
J: TRBJ2-7
size: NA
V: TRBV28
length: 11
D: NA

DNA: TGTGCCAGCGTAGTATGGGGCTTGAACACTGAAGCTTTCTTT
CDR3: CASVVWGLNTEAFF
J: TRBJ1-1
size: NA
V: TRBV28
length: 14
D: NA

DNA: TGCGCCAGCAGCCAAGCCTGGGGAGCCTCCTACGAGCAGTACTTC
CDR3: CASSQAWGASYEQYF
J: TRBJ2-7
size: NA
V: TRBV4-1
length: 15
D: NA

DNA: TGTGCCAGCAGCGACCCAGGTAGTACAGGGACCTACGAGCAGTACTTC
CDR3: CASSDPGSTGTYEQYF
J: TRBJ2-7
size: NA
V: TRBV7-6
length: 16
D: NA

DNA: TGTGCTTCGTTTAGGGTTACTGAAGCTTTCTTT
CDR3: CASFRVTEAFF
J: TRBJ1-1
size: NA
V: TRBV5-7
length: 11
D: NA

DNA: TGCGCCAGCAGCCATCCAGGGAGAGGAGAGACCCAGTACTTC
CDR3: CASSHPGRGETQYF
J: TRBJ2-5
size: NA
V: TRBV4-1
length: 14
D: NA

DNA: TGTGCCAGCAGCGCACCTGGGACAGGGGAAGCCGGGGAGCTGTTTTTT
CDR3: CASSAPGTGEAGELFF
J: TRBJ2-2
size: NA
V: TRBV9
length: 16
D: TRBD1

DNA: TGTGCCAGCAGGCGACTGGAGGACACTGAAGCTTTCTTT
CDR3: CASRRLEDTEAFF
J: TRBJ1-1
size: NA
V: TRBV28
length: 13
D: NA

DNA: TGCGCCAGCAGCCAAGTAGGAGGGTATACCTACGAGCAGTACTTC
CDR3: CASSQVGGYTYEQYF
J: TRBJ2-7
size: NA
V: TRBV4-1
length: 15
D: NA

DNA: TGCGCCAGCAGCCAAGACGGGGGGTACGAGCAGTACTTC
CDR3: CASSQDGGYEQYF
J: TRBJ2-7
size: NA
V: TRBV4-3
length: 13
D: TRBD2

DNA: TGCGCCAGCAGCCAAGAAGTGGGGGGTTTCGAAGTTGATGAGCAGTTCTTC
CDR3: CASSQEVGGFEVDEQFF
J: TRBJ2-1
size: NA
V: TRBV4-3
length: 17
D: NA

DNA: TGTGCCTGGAGTGTACGAAACAGGGAGGTTCGGACTGAAGCTTTCTTT
CDR3: CAWSVRNREVRTEAFF
J: TRBJ1-1
size: NA
V: TRBV30
length: 16
D: NA